This T cell receptor (beta chain) comes out of a study of blood T cell repertoires in COVID-19. Clones were read by immunoSEQ multiplex PCR, and TCRdb kept only the in-frame ones, dropping some. The data show about 200,000 clones, 85% seen once. V lost 6 bases, J lost 0 bases, and 14 bases lay in between. Germline loops: CDR1 MNHEY, CDR2 SVGAGI. The CDR3 sequence is 15 residues long. The source material was peripheral blood. This sequence originates from a woman between 65 and 79 years old with COVID-19, enrolled during active disease. The chain uses TRBV6-5 and TRBJ1-2, with a tentative D call TRBD1 (5 bases). The CDR3 bases are TGTGCCAGCAGGTCCACAGGCACGGCTAACTATGGCTACACCTTC. Translating gives CASRSTGTANYGYTF.